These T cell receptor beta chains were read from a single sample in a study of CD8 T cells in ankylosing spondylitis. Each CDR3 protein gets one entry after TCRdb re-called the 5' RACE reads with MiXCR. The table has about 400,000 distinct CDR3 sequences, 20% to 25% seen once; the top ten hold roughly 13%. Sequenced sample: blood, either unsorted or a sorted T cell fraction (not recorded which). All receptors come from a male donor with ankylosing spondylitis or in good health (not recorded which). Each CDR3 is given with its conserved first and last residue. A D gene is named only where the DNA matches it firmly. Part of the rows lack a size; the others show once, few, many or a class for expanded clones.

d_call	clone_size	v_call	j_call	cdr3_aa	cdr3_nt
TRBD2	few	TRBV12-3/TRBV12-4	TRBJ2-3	CASKQRGYSTDTQYF	TGTGCCAGCAAGCAGCGGGGCTATAGCACAGATACGCAGTATTTT
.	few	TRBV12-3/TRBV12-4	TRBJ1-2	CASSLGGWFGYTF	TGTGCCAGCAGTTTAGGAGGGTGGTTTGGCTACACCTTC
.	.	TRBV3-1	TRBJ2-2	CASSQDHSRVVWNTGELFF	TGTGCCAGCAGCCAAGATCATAGTAGGGTAGTGTGGAACACCGGGGAGCTGTTTTTT
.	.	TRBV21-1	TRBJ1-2	CASSPRDPWIGTNYGYTF	TGTGCCAGCAGCCCCCGGGACCCCTGGATCGGAACCAACTATGGCTACACCTTC
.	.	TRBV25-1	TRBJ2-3	CASSEVGTTTSTDTQYF	TGTGCCAGCAGTGAGGTAGGGACCACCACATCCACAGATACGCAGTATTTT
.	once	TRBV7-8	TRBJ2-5	CASSLLAGVETQYF	TGTGCCAGCAGCTTACTGGCCGGGGTCGAGACCCAGTACTTC
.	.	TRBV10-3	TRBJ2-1	CAISQGPYNEQFF	TGTGCCATCAGCCAGGGGCCTTACAATGAGCAGTTCTTC
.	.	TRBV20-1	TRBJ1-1	CSARDLAAEESILNTEAFF	TGCAGTGCTAGAGATCTGGCTGCAGAGGAGTCGATCCTGAACACTGAAGCTTTCTTT
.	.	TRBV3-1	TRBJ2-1	CASSQGAGPYNEQFF	TGTGCCAGCAGCCAAGGGGCAGGGCCTTACAATGAGCAGTTCTTC
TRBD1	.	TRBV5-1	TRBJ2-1	CASSLGWTGADEQFF	TGCGCCAGCAGCTTGGGATGGACAGGGGCGGATGAGCAGTTCTTC
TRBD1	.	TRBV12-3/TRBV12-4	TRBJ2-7	CASSPGQGRIEQYF	TGTGCCAGCAGCCCGGGACAGGGGCGTATCGAGCAGTACTTC
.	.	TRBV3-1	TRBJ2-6	CASRTPGANVLTF	TGTGCCAGCAGAACCCCCGGGGCCAACGTCCTGACTTTC
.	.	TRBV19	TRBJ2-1	CASSIVGSNNEQFF	TGTGCCAGTAGTATTGTCGGCAGCAACAATGAGCAGTTCTTC
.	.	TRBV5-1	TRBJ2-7	CASRLGYTYEQYF	TGCGCCAGCAGGTTAGGGTACACCTACGAGCAGTACTTC
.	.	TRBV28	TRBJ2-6	CASSSTRVTGANVLTF	TGTGCCAGCAGCTCAACCAGGGTGACCGGGGCCAACGTCCTGACTTTC
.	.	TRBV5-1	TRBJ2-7	CASSHDSYISYEQYF	TGCGCCAGCAGCCATGACAGCTACATCTCCTACGAGCAGTACTTC
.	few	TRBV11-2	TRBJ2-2	CASSQGRGYGELFF	TGTGCCAGCAGCCAAGGGCGAGGGTACGGGGAGCTGTTTTTT
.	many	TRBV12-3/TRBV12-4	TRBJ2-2	CASSPAGELFF	TGTGCCAGCAGTCCCGCCGGGGAGCTGTTTTTT
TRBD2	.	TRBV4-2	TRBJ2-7	CASSQGTSGGPSKQYF	TGTGCCAGCAGCCAGGGGACTAGCGGGGGGCCCTCGAAGCAGTACTTC
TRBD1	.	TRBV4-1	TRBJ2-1	CASSQGTGGGYNEQFF	TGCGCCAGCAGCCAAGGGACAGGGGGTGGCTACAATGAGCAGTTCTTC
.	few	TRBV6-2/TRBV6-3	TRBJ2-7	CASSSLLSYEQYF	TGTGCCAGCAGTTCCCTCCTATCCTACGAGCAGTACTTC
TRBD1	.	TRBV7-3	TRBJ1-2	CASIYHPGQDDYGYTF	TGTGCCAGCATCTACCATCCGGGACAGGACGACTATGGCTACACCTTC
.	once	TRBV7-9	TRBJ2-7	CASSLAVGGDEQYF	TGTGCCAGCAGCTTAGCAGTAGGGGGAGACGAGCAGTACTTC
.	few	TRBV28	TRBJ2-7	CASWTYSYEQYF	TGTGCCAGTTGGACATACTCCTACGAGCAGTACTTC
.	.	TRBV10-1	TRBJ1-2	CASSESRNSAIGGYTF	TGCGCCAGCAGTGAGTCGAGGAACAGCGCGATAGGGGGCTACACCTTC
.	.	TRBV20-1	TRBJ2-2	CSARRNSAGLGELFF	TGCAGTGCTAGAAGGAATTCCGCTGGACTCGGGGAGCTGTTTTTT
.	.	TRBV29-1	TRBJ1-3	CSAGAGNTIYF	TGCAGCGCCGGTGCAGGAAACACCATATATTTT
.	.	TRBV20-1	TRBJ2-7	CSARDVKGPLLEQYF	TGCAGTGCTAGAGATGTTAAAGGGCCCCTTTTAGAGCAGTACTTC
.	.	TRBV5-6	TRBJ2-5	CASSFVPTGKETQYF	TGTGCCAGCAGCTTTGTCCCCACGGGGAAAGAGACCCAGTACTTC
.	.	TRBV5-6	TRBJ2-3	CASSWSGRSTDTQYF	TGTGCCAGCAGCTGGAGCGGGCGGAGCACAGATACGCAGTATTTT
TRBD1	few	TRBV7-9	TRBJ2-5	CASSADRLQETQYF	TGTGCCAGCAGCGCGGACAGGCTCCAGGAGACCCAGTACTTC
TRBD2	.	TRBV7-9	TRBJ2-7	CASSYRDYSYEQYF	TGTGCCAGCAGCTACCGGGACTATTCCTACGAGCAGTACTTC
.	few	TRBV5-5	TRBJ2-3	CASSLWGDGGTDTQYF	TGTGCCAGCAGCTTGTGGGGGGACGGGGGAACAGATACGCAGTATTTT
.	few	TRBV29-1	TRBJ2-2	CSVGGGGYAGELFF	TGCAGCGTTGGAGGGGGGGGCTACGCCGGGGAGCTGTTTTTT
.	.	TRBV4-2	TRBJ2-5	CASSQEGQQETQYF	TGTGCCAGCAGCCAAGAAGGACAGCAAGAGACCCAGTACTTC
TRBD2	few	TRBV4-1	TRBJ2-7	CASSQVTSGSYEQYF	TGCGCCAGCAGCCAAGTTACTAGCGGTTCCTACGAGCAGTACTTC
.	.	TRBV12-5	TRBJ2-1	CASGGLEGEQFF	TGTGCTAGTGGTGGCCTTGAAGGTGAGCAGTTCTTC
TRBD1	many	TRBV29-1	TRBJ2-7	CSVEVQGAADEQYF	TGCAGCGTTGAAGTGCAGGGGGCCGCCGACGAGCAGTACTTC
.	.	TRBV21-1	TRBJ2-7	CASSKLKQGYEQYF	TGTGCCAGCAGCAAGTTAAAACAGGGATACGAGCAGTACTTC
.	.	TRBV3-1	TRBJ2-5	CASSSYLGIQETQYF	TGTGCCAGCAGCTCCTACTTGGGGATACAAGAGACCCAGTACTTC
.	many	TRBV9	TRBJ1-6	CASSDHDSSYNSPLHF	TGTGCCAGCAGCGACCACGACAGCTCCTATAATTCACCCCTCCACTTT
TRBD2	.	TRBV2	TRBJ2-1	CASTSLAGGHNEQFF	TGTGCCAGCACCAGCCTAGCGGGGGGACACAATGAGCAGTTCTTC
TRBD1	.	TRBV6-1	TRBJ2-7	CASRQTGADSYEQYF	TGTGCCAGCAGACAGACAGGGGCAGACTCCTACGAGCAGTACTTC
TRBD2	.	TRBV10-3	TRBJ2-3	CAITGGGAGDTQYF	TGTGCCATCACTGGCGGGGGGGCCGGAGATACGCAGTATTTT
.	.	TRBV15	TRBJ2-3	CATSRDRRNSGYTDTQYF	TGTGCCACCAGCAGAGATCGACGGAATAGCGGATACACAGATACGCAGTATTTT
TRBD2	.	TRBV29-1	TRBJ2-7	CSVSTGTSPYEQYF	TGCAGCGTCTCTACCGGGACTAGCCCCTACGAGCAGTACTTC
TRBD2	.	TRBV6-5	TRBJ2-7	CASSYFSGESYEQYF	TGTGCCAGCAGTTACTTTAGCGGGGAATCCTACGAGCAGTACTTC
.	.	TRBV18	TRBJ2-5	CASSPEYIAETQYF	TGTGCCAGCTCACCGGAATACATCGCCGAGACCCAGTACTTC
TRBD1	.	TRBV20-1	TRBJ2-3	CSATHRDRAPSTDTQYF	TGCAGTGCGACTCACCGGGACAGGGCCCCGAGCACAGATACGCAGTATTTT
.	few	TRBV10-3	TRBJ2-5	CAISESMGEAKETQYF	TGTGCCATCAGTGAGTCGATGGGGGAAGCGAAAGAGACCCAGTACTTC
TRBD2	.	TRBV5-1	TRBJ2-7	CASSFGLGGTYEQYF	TGCGCCAGCAGCTTTGGCCTCGGGGGGACTTACGAGCAGTACTTC
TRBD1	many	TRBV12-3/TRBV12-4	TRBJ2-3	CASSGTGARSDTQYF	TGTGCCAGCAGTGGGACAGGGGCCCGGTCAGATACGCAGTATTTT
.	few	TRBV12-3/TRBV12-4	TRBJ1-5	CASSKTGSNQPQHF	TGTGCCAGCAGTAAAACAGGGTCCAATCAGCCCCAGCATTTT